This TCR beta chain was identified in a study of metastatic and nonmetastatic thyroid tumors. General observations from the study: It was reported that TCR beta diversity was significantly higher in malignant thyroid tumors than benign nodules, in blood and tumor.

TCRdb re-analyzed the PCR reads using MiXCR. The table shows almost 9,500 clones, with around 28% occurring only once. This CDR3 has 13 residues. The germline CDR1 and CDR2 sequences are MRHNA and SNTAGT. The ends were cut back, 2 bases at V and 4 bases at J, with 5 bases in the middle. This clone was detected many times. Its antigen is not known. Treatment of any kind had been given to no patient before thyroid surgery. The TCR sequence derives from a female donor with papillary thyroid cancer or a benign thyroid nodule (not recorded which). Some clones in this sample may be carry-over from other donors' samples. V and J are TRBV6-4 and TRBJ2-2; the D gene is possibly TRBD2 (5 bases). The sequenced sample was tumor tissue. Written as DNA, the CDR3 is TGTGCCAGCAGTGACGGGAGCACCGGGGAGCTGTTTTTT. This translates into CASSDGSTGELFF.